A selection of T cell receptor beta chains follows, all from one sample in a study of control samples from healthy donors and cancer patients. The repertoire was sequenced with immunoSEQ multiplex PCR; TCRdb's copy has only in-frame clones and lacks some. This sample has tens of thousands of clones, with 65% to 85% found just once. Sequencing was done on a sample of PBMCs. The receptors originated from a woman aged 55 to 70 with lung cancer. CDR3s include the opening cysteine and the closing phenylalanine or tryptophan. Fields, in order: J gene, V gene, CDR3 protein.

TRBJ2-1	TRBV7-6	CASSFSELYNEQFF
TRBJ2-3	TRBV7-6	CASSPLGTSGSYADTQYF
TRBJ2-7	TRBV5-1	CASSLATGLVGDEQYF
TRBJ1-2	TRBV7-2	CASSPTYGYTF
TRBJ2-1	TRBV10-3	CAISGGSYNEQFF
TRBJ2-7	TRBV2	CASSVGQEGPYEQYF
TRBJ2-1	TRBV6-5	CASKTGTGPYNEQFF
TRBJ1-5	TRBV2	CASRDTGTYSNQPQHF
TRBJ2-2	TRBV11-2	CASSLGGTGELFF
TRBJ2-1	TRBV6-5	CASSYNENEQFF
TRBJ2-7	TRBV28	CASSLWRPEGAYEQYF
TRBJ2-3	TRBV5-4	CASSIGLAGDTQYF
TRBJ1-3	TRBV7-9	CASSFLFDRVGSGNTIYF
TRBJ1-3	TRBV11-2	CASSLDIPGTGNTIYF
TRBJ1-1	TRBV4-3	CASSQDRVWYTEAFF
TRBJ2-3	TRBV7-9	CASSFRTGTTDTQYF
TRBJ1-5	TRBV30	CAWSVGGNQPQHF
TRBJ2-5	TRBV29-1	CSVGYGTGTSRDQYF
TRBJ2-3	TRBV18	CASSPPGTRGTQYF
TRBJ2-1	TRBV11-2	CASSQWTSGRANEQFF